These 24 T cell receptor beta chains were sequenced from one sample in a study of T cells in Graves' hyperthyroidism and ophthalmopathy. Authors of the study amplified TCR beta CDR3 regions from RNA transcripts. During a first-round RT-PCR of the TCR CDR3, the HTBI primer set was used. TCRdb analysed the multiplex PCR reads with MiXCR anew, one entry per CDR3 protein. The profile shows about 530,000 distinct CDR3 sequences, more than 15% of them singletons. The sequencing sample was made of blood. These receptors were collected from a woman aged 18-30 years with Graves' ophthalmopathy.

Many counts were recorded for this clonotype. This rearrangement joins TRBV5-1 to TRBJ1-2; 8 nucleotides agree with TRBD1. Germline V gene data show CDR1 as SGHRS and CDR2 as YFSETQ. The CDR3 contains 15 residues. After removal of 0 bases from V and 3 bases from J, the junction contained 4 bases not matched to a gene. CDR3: CASSLAGTGDYGYTF. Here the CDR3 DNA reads TGCGCCAGCAGCTTGGCCGGGACAGGAGACTATGGCTACACCTTC.

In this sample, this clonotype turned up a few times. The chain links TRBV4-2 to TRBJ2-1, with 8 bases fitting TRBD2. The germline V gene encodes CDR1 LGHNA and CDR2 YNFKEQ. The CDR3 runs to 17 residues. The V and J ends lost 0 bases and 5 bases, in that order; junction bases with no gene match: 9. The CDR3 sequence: CASSQEIRTSSNNEQFF. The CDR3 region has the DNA TGTGCCAGCAGCCAAGAAATTCGGACTAGCAGTAACAATGAGCAGTTCTTC.

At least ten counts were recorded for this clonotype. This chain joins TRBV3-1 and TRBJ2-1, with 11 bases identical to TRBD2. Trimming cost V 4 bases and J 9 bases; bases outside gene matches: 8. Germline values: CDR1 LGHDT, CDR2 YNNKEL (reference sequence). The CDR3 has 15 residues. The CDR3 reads CASSPTSGNTREQFF. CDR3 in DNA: TGTGCCAGCAGCCCGACTAGCGGGAACACTCGTGAGCAGTTCTTC.

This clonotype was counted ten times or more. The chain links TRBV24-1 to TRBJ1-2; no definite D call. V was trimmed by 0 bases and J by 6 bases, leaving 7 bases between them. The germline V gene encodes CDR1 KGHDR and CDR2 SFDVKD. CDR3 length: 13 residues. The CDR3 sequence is CATSDLREDGYTF. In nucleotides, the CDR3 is TGTGCCACCAGTGATTTGAGGGAAGATGGCTACACCTTC.

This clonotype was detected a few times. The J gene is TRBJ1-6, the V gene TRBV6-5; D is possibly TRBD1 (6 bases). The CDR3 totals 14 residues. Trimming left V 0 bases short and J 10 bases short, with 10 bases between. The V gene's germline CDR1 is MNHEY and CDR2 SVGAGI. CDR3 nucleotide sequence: TGTGCCAGCAGTTACTCGAGGGGGGAGTCACCCCTCCACTTT. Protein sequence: CASSYSRGESPLHF.

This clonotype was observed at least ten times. The DNA for the CDR3 is TGTGCCAGCAGGGACAGGGGGCTGGCAGATACGCAGTATTTT. Translating gives CASRDRGLADTQYF. This chain uses TRBV2 with TRBJ2-3; TRBD1 agrees at 11 bases. CDR3 length equals 14 residues. Germline-derived CDR1 and CDR2 are SNHLY and FYNNEI. The V and J ends lost 6 bases and 4 bases, in that order; junction bases with no gene match: 3.

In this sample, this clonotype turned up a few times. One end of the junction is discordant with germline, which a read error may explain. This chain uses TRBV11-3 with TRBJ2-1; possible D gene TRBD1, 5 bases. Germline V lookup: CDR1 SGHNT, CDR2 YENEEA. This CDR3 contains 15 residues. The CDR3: CASSQQGNSYSEQFF. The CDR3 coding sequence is TGTGCCAGCAGCCAGCAGGGCAACTCCTACAGTGAGCAGTTCTTC.

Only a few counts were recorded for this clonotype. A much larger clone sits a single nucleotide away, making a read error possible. The CDR3 loop reads CASSQGTGGNNYGYTF. The CDR3 region has the DNA TGTGCCAGCTCACAAGGGACAGGGGGCAACAACTATGGCTACACCTTC. The chain recombines TRBV18 with TRBJ1-2; 12 bases are a match to TRBD1. Germline loops: CDR1 KGHSH, CDR2 LQKENI. This CDR3 has 16 residues. The V and J ends lost 4 bases and 2 bases, in that order; junction bases with no gene match: 5.

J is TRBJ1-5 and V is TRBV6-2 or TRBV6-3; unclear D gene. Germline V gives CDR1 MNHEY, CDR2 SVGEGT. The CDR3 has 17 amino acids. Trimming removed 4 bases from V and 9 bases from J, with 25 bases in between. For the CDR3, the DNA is TGTGCCAGCAGTTCCACCCCTAATGACGGACCCCTGGGGCCCCAGCATTTT. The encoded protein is CASSSTPNDGPLGPQHF.

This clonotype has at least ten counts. For the CDR3, the DNA is TGTGCCAGCAGACCGGGACAGGTATACGAGCAGTACTTC. This translates into CASRPGQVYEQYF. V usage is TRBV2 and J usage is TRBJ2-7, with 8 positions matching TRBD1. The CDR3 extends over 13 amino acids. The germline V gene encodes CDR1 SNHLY and CDR2 FYNNEI. With 6 bases clipped from V and 4 bases from J, the junction kept 5 bases outside the gene matches.

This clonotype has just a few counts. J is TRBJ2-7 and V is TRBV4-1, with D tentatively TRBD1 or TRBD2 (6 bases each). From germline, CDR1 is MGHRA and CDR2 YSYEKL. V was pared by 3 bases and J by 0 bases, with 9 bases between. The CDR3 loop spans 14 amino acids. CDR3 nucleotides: TGCGCCAGCAGCCAGGGGGGCAGCTCCTACGAGCAGTACTTC. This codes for CASSQGGSSYEQYF.

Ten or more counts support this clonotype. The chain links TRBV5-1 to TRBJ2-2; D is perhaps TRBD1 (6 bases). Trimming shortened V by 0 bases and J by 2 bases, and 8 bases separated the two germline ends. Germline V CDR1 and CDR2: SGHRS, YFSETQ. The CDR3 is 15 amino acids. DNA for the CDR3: TGCGCCAGCAGCTTGGACAGGGTTAACACCGGGGAGCTGTTTTTT. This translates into CASSLDRVNTGELFF.

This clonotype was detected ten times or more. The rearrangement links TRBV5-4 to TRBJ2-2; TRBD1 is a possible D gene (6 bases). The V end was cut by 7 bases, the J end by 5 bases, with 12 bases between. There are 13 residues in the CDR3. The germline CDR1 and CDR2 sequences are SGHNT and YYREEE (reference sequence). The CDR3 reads CASQEGVTGELFF. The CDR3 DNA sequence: TGTGCCAGCCAAGAGGGGGTAACCGGGGAGCTGTTTTTT.

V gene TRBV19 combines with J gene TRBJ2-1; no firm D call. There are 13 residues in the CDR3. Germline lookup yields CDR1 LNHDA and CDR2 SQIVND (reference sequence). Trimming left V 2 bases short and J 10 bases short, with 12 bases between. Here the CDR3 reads CASSIPGVGEQFF. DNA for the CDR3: TGTGCCAGTAGTATACCAGGAGTAGGGGAGCAGTTCTTC.

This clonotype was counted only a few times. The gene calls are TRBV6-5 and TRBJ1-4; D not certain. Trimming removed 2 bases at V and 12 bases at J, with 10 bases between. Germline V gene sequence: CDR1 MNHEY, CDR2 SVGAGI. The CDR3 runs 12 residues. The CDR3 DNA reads TGTGCCAGCAGTTACCGCGAGGAGGAACTGTTTTTT. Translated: CASSYREEELFF.

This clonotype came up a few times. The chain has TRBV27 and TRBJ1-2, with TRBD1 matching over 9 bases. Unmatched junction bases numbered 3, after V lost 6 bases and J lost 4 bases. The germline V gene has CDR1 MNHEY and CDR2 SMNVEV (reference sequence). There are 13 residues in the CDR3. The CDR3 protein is CASRAGQGYGYTF. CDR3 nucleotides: TGTGCCAGCAGAGCGGGACAGGGCTATGGCTACACCTTC.

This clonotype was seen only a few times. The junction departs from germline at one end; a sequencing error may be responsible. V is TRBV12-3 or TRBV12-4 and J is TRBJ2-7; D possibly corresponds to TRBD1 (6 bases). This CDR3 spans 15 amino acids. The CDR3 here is CASGRGPINSYEKYF. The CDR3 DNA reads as TGTGCCAGCGGCAGGGGACCTATAAACTCCTACGAGAAGTACTTC.

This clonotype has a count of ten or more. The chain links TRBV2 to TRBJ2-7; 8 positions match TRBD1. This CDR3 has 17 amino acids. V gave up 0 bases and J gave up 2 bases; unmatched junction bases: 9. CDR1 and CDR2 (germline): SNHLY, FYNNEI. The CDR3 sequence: CASSEALRTGTPYEQYF. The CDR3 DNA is TGTGCCAGCAGTGAAGCCTTACGGACAGGGACCCCCTACGAGCAGTACTTC. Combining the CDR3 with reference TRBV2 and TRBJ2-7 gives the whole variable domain EPEVTQTPSHQVTQMGQEVILRCVPISNHLYFYWYRQILGQKVEFLVSFYNNEISEKSEIFDDQFSVERPDGSNFTLKIRSTKLEDSAMYFCASSEALRTGTPYEQYFGPGTRLTVT.

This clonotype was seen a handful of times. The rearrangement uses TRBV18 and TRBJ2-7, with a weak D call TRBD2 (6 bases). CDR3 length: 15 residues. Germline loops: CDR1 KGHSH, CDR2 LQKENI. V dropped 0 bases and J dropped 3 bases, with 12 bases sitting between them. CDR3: CASSPPFGGNYEQYF. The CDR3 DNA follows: TGTGCCAGCTCACCACCGTTTGGGGGGAACTACGAGCAGTACTTC.

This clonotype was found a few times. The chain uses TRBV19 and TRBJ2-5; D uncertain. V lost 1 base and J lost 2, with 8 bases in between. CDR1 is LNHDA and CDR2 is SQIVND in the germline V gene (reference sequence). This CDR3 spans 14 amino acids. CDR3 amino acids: CASSIGSVQETQYF. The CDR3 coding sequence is TGTGCCAGTAGTATAGGCTCGGTTCAAGAGACCCAGTACTTC.

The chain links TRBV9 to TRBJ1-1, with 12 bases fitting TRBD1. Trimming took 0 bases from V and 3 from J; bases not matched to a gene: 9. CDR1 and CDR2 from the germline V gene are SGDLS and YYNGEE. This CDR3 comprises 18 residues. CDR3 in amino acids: CASSVGRDRGPWDTEAFF. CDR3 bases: TGTGCCAGCAGCGTAGGCCGGGACAGGGGGCCTTGGGACACTGAAGCTTTCTTT.

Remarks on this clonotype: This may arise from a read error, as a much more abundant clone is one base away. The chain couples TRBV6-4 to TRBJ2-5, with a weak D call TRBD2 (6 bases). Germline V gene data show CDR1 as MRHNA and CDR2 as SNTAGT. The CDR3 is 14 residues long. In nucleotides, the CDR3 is TGTGCCGGCAGTGAAGCTAGCGCCTTGGAGACCCAGTACTTC. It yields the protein CAGSEASALETQYF.

The CDR3 loop is CSASDGAYGYTF. DNA of the CDR3: TGCAGTGCTTCTGACGGGGCCTATGGCTACACCTTC. The rearrangement links TRBV20-1 to TRBJ1-2; possible D gene TRBD1, 5 bases. V was trimmed by 5 bases and J by 4 bases, leaving 11 bases between them. The CDR3 runs to 12 residues. CDR1 and CDR2 from the germline V gene are DFQATT and SNEGSKA (reference sequence).

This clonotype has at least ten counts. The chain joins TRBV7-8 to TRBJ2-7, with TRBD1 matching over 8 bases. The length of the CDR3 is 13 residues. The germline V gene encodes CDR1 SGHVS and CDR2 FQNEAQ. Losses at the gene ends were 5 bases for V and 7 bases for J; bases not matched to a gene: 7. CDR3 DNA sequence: TGTGCCAGCAGCCCCCGGACAGGGTTTGAGCAGTACTTC. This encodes CASSPRTGFEQYF.